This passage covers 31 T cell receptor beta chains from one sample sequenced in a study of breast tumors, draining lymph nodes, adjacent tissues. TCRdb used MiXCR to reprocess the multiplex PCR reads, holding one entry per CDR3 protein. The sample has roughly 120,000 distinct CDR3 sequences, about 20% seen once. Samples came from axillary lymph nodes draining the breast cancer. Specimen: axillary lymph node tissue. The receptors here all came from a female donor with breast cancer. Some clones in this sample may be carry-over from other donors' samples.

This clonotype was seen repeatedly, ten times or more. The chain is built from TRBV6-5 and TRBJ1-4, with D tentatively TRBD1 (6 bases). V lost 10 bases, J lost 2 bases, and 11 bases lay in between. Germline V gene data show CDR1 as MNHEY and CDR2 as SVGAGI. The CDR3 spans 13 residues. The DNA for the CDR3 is TGTGCCACCAGGACAGACACTAATGAAAAACTGTTTTTT. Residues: CATRTDTNEKLFF.

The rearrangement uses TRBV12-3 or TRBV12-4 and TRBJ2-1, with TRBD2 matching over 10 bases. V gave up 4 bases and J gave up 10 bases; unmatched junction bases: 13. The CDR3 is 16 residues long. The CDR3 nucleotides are TGTGCCAGCAGTTCCCCGACTAGCGGGTGGGAGGAGGAGCAGTTCTTC. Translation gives CASSSPTSGWEEEQFF.

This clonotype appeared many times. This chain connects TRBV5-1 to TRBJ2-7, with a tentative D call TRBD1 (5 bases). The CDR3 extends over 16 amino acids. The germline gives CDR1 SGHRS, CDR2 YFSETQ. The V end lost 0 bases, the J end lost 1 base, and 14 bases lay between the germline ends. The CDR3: CASSLEPQGKSYEQYF. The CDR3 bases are TGCGCCAGCAGCTTGGAACCCCAGGGTAAATCCTACGAGCAGTACTTC.

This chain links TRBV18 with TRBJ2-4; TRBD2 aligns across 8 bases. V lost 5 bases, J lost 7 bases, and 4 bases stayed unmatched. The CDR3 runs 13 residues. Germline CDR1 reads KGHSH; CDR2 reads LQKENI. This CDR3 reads CASSGTSENIQYF. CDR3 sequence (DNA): TGTGCCAGCTCAGGGACTAGTGAGAACATTCAGTACTTC.

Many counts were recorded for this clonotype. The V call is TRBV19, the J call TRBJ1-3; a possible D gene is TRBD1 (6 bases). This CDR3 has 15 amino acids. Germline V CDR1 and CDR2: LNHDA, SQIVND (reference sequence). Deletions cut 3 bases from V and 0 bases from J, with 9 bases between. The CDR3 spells CASSIGGNSGNTIYF. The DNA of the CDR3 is TGTGCCAGTAGTATTGGGGGCAACTCTGGAAACACCATATATTTT.

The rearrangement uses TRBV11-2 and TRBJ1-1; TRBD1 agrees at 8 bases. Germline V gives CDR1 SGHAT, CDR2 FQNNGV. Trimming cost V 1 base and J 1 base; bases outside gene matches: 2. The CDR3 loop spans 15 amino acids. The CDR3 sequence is CASSLGQGRNTEAFF. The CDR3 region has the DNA TGTGCCAGCAGCTTAGGACAGGGGAGGAACACTGAAGCTTTCTTT.

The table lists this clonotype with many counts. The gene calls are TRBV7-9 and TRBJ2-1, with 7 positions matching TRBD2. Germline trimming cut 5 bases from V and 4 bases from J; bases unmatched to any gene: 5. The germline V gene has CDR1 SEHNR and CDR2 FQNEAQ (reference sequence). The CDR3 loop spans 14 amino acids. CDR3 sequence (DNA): TGTGCCAGCAGCAAAGGACTAGATTACAATGAGCAGTTCTTC. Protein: CASSKGLDYNEQFF.

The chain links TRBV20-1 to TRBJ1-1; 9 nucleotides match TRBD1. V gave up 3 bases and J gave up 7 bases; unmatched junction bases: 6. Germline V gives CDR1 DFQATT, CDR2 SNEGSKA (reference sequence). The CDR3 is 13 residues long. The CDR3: CSARGDRDGEAFF. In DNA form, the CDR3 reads TGCAGTGCTAGGGGGGACAGGGATGGTGAAGCTTTCTTT.

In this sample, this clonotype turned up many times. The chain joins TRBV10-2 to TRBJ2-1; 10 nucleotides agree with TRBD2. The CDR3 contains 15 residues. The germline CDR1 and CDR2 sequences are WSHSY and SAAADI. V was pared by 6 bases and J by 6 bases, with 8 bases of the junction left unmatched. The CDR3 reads CASRGSGRAGNEQFF. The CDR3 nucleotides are TGCGCCAGCAGAGGGAGCGGGAGGGCGGGCAATGAGCAGTTCTTC.

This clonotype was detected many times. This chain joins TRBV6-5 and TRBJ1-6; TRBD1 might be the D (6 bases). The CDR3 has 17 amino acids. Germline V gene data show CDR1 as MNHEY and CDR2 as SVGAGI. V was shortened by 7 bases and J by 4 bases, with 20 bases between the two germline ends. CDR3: CASTRGGLIDYNSPLHF. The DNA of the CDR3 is TGTGCCAGCACCAGGGGTGGCCTCATTGATTATAATTCACCCCTCCACTTT.

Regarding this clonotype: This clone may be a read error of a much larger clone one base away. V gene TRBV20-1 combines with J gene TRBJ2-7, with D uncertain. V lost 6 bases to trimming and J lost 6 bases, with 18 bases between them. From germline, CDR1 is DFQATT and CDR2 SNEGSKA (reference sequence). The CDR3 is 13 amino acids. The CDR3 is CSASLTRVGEQYF. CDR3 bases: TGCAGTGCCTCTCTAACCCGGGTCGGCGAGCAGTACTTC.

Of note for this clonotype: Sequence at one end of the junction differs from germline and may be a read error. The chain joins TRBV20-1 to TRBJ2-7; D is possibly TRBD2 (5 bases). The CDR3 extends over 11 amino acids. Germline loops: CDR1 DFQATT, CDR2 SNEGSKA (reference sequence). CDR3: CGAEGRYEQYF. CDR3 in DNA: TGCGGTGCTGAGGGCCGCTACGAGCAGTACTTC.

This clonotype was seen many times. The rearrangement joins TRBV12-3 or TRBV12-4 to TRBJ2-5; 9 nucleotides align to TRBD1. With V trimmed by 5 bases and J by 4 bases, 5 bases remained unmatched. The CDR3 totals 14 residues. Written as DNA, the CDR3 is TGTGCCAGCAGTCAGGACAGGGGAAGAGAGACCCAGTACTTC. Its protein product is CASSQDRGRETQYF.

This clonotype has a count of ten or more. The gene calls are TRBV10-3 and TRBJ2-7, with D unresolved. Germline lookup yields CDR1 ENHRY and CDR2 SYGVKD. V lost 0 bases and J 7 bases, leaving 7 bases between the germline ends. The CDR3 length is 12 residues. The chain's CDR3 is CAISESMREQYF. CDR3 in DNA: TGTGCCATCAGTGAGTCCATGAGAGAGCAGTACTTC.

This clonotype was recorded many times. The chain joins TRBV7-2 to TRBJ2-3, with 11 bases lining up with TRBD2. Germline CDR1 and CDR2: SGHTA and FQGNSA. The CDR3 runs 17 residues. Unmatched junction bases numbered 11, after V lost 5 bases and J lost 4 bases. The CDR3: CASSPSRLAGYADTQYF. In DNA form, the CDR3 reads TGTGCCAGCAGCCCCTCCCGACTAGCGGGATACGCAGATACGCAGTATTTT. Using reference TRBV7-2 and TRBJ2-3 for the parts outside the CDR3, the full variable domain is GAGVSQSPSNKVTEKGKDVELRCDPISGHTALYWYRQSLGQGLEFLIYFQGNSAPDKSGLPSDRFSAERTGGSVSTLTIQRTQQEDSAVYLCASSPSRLAGYADTQYFGPGTRLTVL.

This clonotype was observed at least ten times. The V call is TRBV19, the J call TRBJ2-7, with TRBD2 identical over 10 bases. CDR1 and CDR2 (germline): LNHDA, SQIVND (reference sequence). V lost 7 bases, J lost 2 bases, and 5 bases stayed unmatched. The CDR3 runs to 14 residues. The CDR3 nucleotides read TGTGCCAGTAAGCAGCGGGAGGGCCCCTACGAGCAGTACTTC. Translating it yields CASKQREGPYEQYF. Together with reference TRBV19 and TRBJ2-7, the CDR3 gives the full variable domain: DGGITQSPKYLFRKEGQNVTLSCEQNLNHDAMYWYRQDPGQGLRLIYYSQIVNDFQKGDIAEGYSVSREKKESFPLTVTSAQKNPTAFYLCASKQREGPYEQYFGPGTRLTVT.

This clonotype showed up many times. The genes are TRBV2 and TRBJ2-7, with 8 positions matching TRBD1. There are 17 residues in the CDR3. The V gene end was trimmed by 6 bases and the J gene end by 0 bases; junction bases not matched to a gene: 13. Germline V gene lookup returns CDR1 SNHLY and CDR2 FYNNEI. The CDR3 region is CASSTPQDRVFSYEQYF. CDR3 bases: TGTGCCAGCAGCACGCCACAGGACAGGGTCTTCTCCTACGAGCAGTACTTC. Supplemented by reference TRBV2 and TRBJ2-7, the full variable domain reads EPEVTQTPSHQVTQMGQEVILRCVPISNHLYFYWYRQILGQKVEFLVSFYNNEISEKSEIFDDQFSVERPDGSNFTLKIRSTKLEDSAMYFCASSTPQDRVFSYEQYFGPGTRLTVT.

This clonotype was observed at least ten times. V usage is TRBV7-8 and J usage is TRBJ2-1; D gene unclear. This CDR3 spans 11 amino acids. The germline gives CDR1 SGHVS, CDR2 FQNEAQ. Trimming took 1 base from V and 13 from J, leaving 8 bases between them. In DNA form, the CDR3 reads TGTGCCAGCAGCTTAGTAGGCGGACAGTTCTTC. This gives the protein CASSLVGGQFF.

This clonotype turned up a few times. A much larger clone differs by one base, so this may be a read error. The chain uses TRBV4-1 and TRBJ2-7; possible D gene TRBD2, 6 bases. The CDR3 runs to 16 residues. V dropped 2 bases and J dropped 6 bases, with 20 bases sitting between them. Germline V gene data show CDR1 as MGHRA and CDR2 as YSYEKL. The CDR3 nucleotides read TGCGCCAGCAGCCAATGGTTACGCCAAACTAGCTGCGAGCAGTACTTC. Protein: CASSQWLRQTSCEQYF.

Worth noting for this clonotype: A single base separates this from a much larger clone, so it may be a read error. The CDR3 DNA follows: TGTGCCAGCTCGCAGGACAGGGGTTGGAATTCATCCCTCCACTTT. The encoded protein is CASSQDRGWNSSLHF. This chain links TRBV18 with TRBJ1-6, with 9 bases aligning to TRBD1. From germline, CDR1 is KGHSH and CDR2 LQKENI. The CDR3 is 15 residues long.

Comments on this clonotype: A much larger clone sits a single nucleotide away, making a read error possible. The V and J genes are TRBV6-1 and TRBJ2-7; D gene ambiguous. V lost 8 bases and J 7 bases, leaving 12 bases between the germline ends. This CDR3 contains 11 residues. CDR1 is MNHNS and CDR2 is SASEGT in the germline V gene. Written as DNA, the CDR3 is TGTGCCAGCCTAGGATTTAGGGAGCAGTACTTC. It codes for CASLGFREQYF.

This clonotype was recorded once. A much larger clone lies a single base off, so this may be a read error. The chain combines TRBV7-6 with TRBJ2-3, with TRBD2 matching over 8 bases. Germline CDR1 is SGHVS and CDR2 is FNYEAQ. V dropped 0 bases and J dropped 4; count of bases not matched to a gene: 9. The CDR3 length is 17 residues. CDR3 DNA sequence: TGTGCCAGCAGCTTAGCGTTTGCGGGAGGTAGCGCAGATACGCAGTATTTT. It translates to CASSLAFAGGSADTQYF.

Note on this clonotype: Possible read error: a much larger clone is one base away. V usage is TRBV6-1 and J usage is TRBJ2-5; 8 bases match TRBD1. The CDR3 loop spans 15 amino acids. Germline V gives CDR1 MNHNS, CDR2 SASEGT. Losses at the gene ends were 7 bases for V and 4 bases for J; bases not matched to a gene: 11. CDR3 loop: CASINDRTGLETQYF. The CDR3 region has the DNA TGTGCCAGCATCAACGACAGGACAGGGCTAGAGACCCAGTACTTC.

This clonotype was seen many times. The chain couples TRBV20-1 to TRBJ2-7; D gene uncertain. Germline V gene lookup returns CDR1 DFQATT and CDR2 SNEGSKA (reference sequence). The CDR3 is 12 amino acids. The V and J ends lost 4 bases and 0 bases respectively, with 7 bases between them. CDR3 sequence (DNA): TGCAGTGCTAAACAGAGCTCCTACGAGCAGTACTTC. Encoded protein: CSAKQSSYEQYF.

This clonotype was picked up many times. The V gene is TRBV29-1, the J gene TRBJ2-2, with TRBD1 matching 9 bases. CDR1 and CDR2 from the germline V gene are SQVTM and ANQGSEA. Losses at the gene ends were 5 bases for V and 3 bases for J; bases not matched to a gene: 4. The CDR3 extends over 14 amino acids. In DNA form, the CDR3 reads TGCAGCGTTATGAGACAGGGGGACACCGGGGAGCTGTTTTTT. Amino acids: CSVMRQGDTGELFF.

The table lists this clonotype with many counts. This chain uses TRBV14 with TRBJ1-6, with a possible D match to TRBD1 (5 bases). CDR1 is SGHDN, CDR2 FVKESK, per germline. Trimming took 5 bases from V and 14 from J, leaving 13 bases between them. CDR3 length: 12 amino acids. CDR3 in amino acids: CASSRDVRTLHF. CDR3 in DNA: TGTGCCAGCAGCAGGGACGTTAGAACCCTCCACTTT.

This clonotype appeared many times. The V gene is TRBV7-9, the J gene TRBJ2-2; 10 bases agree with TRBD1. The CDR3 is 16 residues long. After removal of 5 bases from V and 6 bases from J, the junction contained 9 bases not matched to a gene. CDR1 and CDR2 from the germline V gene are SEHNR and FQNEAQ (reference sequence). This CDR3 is CASSLRQGARAGELFF. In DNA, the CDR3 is TGTGCCAGCAGCCTACGACAGGGGGCAAGGGCCGGGGAGCTGTTTTTT.

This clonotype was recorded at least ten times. The CDR3 here is CASRDTSVRTDTQYF. Written as DNA, the CDR3 is TGTGCCAGCAGAGACACTAGCGTCCGGACAGATACGCAGTATTTT. The rearrangement uses TRBV5-5 and TRBJ2-3; TRBD2 agrees at 7 bases. The CDR3 spans 15 residues. Germline CDR1 and CDR2: SGHKS and YYEKEE (reference sequence). The junction had 9 bases not matched to a gene; V was cut back by 5 bases and J by 3 bases.

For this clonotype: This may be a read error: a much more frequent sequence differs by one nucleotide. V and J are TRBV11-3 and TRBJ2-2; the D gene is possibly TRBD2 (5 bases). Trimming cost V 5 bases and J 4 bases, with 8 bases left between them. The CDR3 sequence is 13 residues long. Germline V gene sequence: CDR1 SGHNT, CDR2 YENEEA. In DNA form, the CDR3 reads TGTGCCAGCAGCCTCGGGATCACCGGGGAGCTGTTTTTT. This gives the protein CASSLGITGELFF.

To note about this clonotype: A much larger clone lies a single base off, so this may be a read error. The CDR3 sequence: CGASQLGNTIYF. The CDR3 DNA reads TGCGGTGCTAGCCAGTTGGGAAACACCATATATTTT. The chain couples TRBV20-1 to TRBJ1-3; D gene ambiguous. CDR1 and CDR2 (germline): DFQATT, SNEGSKA (reference sequence). This CDR3 region has 12 residues.

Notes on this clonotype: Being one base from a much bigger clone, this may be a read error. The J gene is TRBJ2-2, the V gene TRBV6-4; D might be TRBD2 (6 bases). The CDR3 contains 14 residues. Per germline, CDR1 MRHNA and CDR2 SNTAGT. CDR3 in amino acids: CASSESLQTGGLFF. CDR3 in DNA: TGTGCCAGCAGTGAGAGTCTACAAACCGGGGGGCTGTTTTTT.